This T cell receptor (beta chain) comes out of a study of low-dose radiotherapy and immunotherapy resistance in tumors. Whole-study context: Every two weeks, cyclophosphamide 200 mg/m2 was infused one day before radiation plus immunotherapy. Each patient took aspirin at a dose of 300 mg by mouth once daily over the course of four cycles, with dosing beginning on cycle 1 day 1.

Trimming took off 10 bases at V and 1 base at J, with 15 bases between the two ends. The CDR3 covers 14 residues. Germline V CDR1 and CDR2: SNHLY, FYNNEI. Many counts were recorded for this clonotype. TRAV and TRBV primers primed cDNA for both TCRalpha and TCRbeta. PCR amplification of the TCRs was performed with Phusion for 20 PCR cycles, and it relied on a constant-region primer together with a V-primer adapter. TCRdb re-derived calls from the reads in MiXCR, one entry per CDR3 protein. The data contain approximately 46,000 distinct CDR3 sequences, under 30% of them singletons. Regarding time point: after trial treatment. Treatment indicated: LDRT plus nivolumab, ipilimumab, low-dose cyclophosphamide and aspirin (RACIN trial). The donors' treatment consisted of nivolumab, ipilimumab, aspirin, low-dose cyclophosphamide and low-dose radiotherapy.

This material consisted of PBMCs, taken after low-dose radiotherapy plus immunotherapy. The rearrangement joins TRBV2 to TRBJ2-3; D gene unclear. The sequence derives from a male donor with prostate cancer. CDR3 region: CATARSDRTDTQYF. In DNA, the CDR3 is TGTGCCACCGCACGTTCGGACCGCACAGATACGCAGTATTTT.